The rows below give T cell receptor beta chains drawn from one sample of a study of blood T cell repertoires in COVID-19. Assay: immunoSEQ multiplex PCR; the TCRdb copy retains only in-frame clones and omits some. Counted here are about 200,000 clones, about 94% occurring once; the ten biggest clones make up 0.8% to 1%. The source material was peripheral blood. The receptors stem from a man in his sixties with COVID-19, enrolled during active disease. Each CDR3 is given with its conserved first and last residue. A D gene is named only where the DNA matches it firmly. Clone size is not always given. Where it is, it says once, few, many or a class for expanded clones.

. | . | TRBJ2-3 | TRBV7-2 | CASSSTETDTQYF | TGTGCCAGCAGCTCCACGGAGACAGATACGCAGTATTTT
few | TRBD1 | TRBJ2-7 | TRBV18 | CASSSGTDYEQYF | TGTGCCAGCTCGTCCGGGACAGACTACGAGCAGTACTTC
. | . | TRBJ1-6 | TRBV19 | CASSISDNSPLHF | TGTGCCAGTAGTATTTCGGATAATTCACCCCTCCACTTT
. | . | TRBJ2-1 | TRBV3-1/TRBV3-2 | CASSHHVMASSYNEQFF | TGTGCCAGCAGCCATCATGTGATGGCAAGCTCCTACAATGAGCAGTTCTTC
. | TRBD1 | TRBJ2-4 | TRBV28 | CASGLLQGRAKNIQYF | TGTGCCAGCGGCCTACTACAGGGGCGAGCCAAAAACATTCAGTACTTC
. | TRBD2 | TRBJ2-2 | TRBV29-1 | CSVAAGGPTGELFF | TGCAGCGTTGCAGCGGGGGGGCCCACCGGGGAGCTGTTTTTT
. | . | TRBJ1-1 | TRBV18 | CASSPRQAITEAFF | TGTGCCAGCTCACCACGACAGGCGATAACTGAAGCTTTCTTT
. | . | TRBJ1-2 | TRBV12-3/TRBV12-4 | CASSLYPMYGYTF | TGTGCCAGCAGTTTATACCCTATGTATGGCTACACCTTC
. | . | TRBJ2-7 | TRBV6-5 | CASSTGTYEQYF | TGTGCCAGCAGTACAGGCACCTACGAGCAGTACTTC
. | . | TRBJ2-1 | TRBV24-1 | CATSDLQTHGEQFF | TGTGCCACCAGTGATTTGCAGACCCACGGGGAGCAGTTCTTC
. | . | TRBJ1-1 | TRBV28 | CASISGGLRAFF | TGTGCCAGCATTTCGGGCGGGTTGAGGGCTTTCTTT
. | TRBD2 | TRBJ2-1 | TRBV20-1 | CSASGGLAGLASSYNEQFF | TGCAGTGCTAGTGGGGGACTAGCGGGCCTTGCTAGCTCCTACAATGAGCAGTTCTTC
. | TRBD2 | TRBJ2-3 | TRBV5-4 | CASRGSGGRADTQYF | TGTGCCAGCAGGGGAAGCGGGGGGAGGGCAGATACGCAGTATTTT
. | TRBD1 | TRBJ1-6 | TRBV18 | CASSVGDRLVSPLHF | TGTGCCAGCTCAGTCGGGGACAGATTAGTTTCACCCCTCCACTTT
. | TRBD2 | TRBJ2-1 | TRBV11-3 | CASSLGSGSLNNEQFF | TGTGCCAGCAGCTTAGGGAGCGGGAGCCTCAACAATGAGCAGTTCTTC
. | . | TRBJ1-1 | TRBV6-1 | CASSEAGGQLNTEAFF | TGTGCCAGCAGTGAAGCCGGAGGGCAGTTGAACACTGAAGCTTTCTTT
. | TRBD2 | TRBJ2-7 | TRBV7-9 | CASSLESGGAVEQYF | TGTGCCAGCAGCTTAGAAAGCGGGGGAGCAGTCGAGCAGTACTTC
. | . | TRBJ2-2 | TRBV7-2 | CASSLGGRSNTGELFF | TGTGCCAGCAGCTTAGGCGGAAGGTCGAACACCGGGGAGCTGTTTTTT
. | . | TRBJ2-2 | TRBV28 | CASCQDTRGELFF | TGTGCCAGCTGCCAGGACACGCGCGGGGAGCTGTTTTTT
. | . | TRBJ1-6 | TRBV6-5 | CASSYSVTGSGSPLHF | TGTGCCAGCAGTTACTCGGTTACAGGGTCAGGATCACCCCTCCACTTT
. | . | TRBJ1-2 | TRBV12-5 | CASGLHGGSNYGYTF | TGTGCTAGTGGTTTGCACGGGGGTTCTAACTATGGCTACACCTTC
once | TRBD1 | TRBJ2-2 | TRBV4-1 | CASSQEQGSSANTGELFF | TGCGCCAGCAGCCAAGAACAGGGGTCCTCCGCGAACACCGGGGAGCTGTTTTTT
. | TRBD1 | TRBJ2-1 | TRBV14 | CASSQGLQGASRYEQFF | TGTGCCAGCAGCCAAGGACTACAGGGGGCCTCTCGTTATGAGCAGTTCTTC
. | TRBD1 | TRBJ2-3 | TRBV18 | CASSLDRVTDTQYF | TGTGCCAGCTCCCTGGACAGGGTGACAGATACGCAGTATTTT
. | TRBD1 | TRBJ1-5 | TRBV6-2/TRBV6-3 | CASSYLTGNQPQHF | TGTGCCAGCAGTTACCTGACAGGGAATCAGCCCCAGCATTTT
. | TRBD2 | TRBJ2-3 | TRBV24-1 | CATSGPGTSGTDTQYF | TGTGCCACCAGTGGCCCCGGGACTAGCGGCACAGATACGCAGTATTTT
. | TRBD1 | TRBJ2-5 | TRBV7-2 | CASSRGQGETQYF | TGTGCCAGCAGCCGGGGACAGGGAGAGACCCAGTACTTC
. | . | TRBJ1-1 | TRBV21-1 | CASSKRRELEAFF | TGTGCCAGCAGCAAAAGGCGGGAACTTGAAGCTTTCTTT
few | . | TRBJ2-2 | TRBV11-2 | CASSSLRDSTGELFF | TGTGCCAGCAGCTCGCTACGGGATTCCACCGGGGAGCTGTTTTTT
. | . | TRBJ1-2 | TRBV30 | CAWSSIGAGYTF | TGTGCCTGGAGTTCCATTGGAGCTGGCTACACCTTC
. | . | TRBJ1-1 | TRBV25-1 | CASSEYREGPNTEAFF | TGTGCCAGCAGTGAATATCGGGAGGGACCAAACACTGAAGCTTTCTTT
. | . | TRBJ1-1 | TRBV5-1 | CASSLRTVNPYTEAFF | TGCGCCAGCAGCTTACGGACAGTCAACCCTTACACTGAAGCTTTCTTT
. | . | TRBJ2-3 | TRBV19 | CASNRRSGTDTQYF | TGTGCCAGCAACCGGCGTTCGGGGACAGATACGCAGTATTTT
. | TRBD1 | TRBJ2-7 | TRBV11-2 | CASSSGTGHHEQYF | TGTGCCAGCAGCTCCGGGACAGGGCACCACGAGCAGTACTTC
once | TRBD2 | TRBJ2-1 | TRBV11-2 | CASRPSGGRRRNEQFF | TGTGCCAGCAGGCCCTCGGGGGGAAGGAGGAGGAATGAGCAGTTCTTC
. | . | TRBJ2-3 | TRBV3-1/TRBV3-2 | CASSQSRAADTQYF | TGTGCCAGCAGCCAATCCAGGGCGGCAGATACGCAGTATTTT
. | . | TRBJ1-6 | TRBV7-9 | CASSLGSPVSTLHF | TGTGCCAGCAGCCTCGGTTCACCTGTTAGCACCCTCCACTTT
. | . | TRBJ1-1 | TRBV12-3/TRBV12-4 | CASSPGSEAFF | TGTGCCAGCAGCCCAGGGTCTGAAGCTTTCTTT
. | . | TRBJ2-1 | TRBV6-1 | CASSERATSANEQFF | TGTGCCAGCAGTGAAAGAGCGACCTCCGCAAATGAGCAGTTCTTC
. | . | TRBJ2-2 | TRBV5-6 | CASSRRGGMDGELFF | TGTGCCAGCAGCCGCCGGGGCGGGATGGACGGGGAGCTGTTTTTT
. | . | TRBJ1-2 | TRBV18 | CASSLSGNYGYTF | TGTGCCAGCTCATTGAGCGGGAACTATGGCTACACCTTC
. | TRBD1 | TRBJ1-6 | TRBV11-2 | CASRWGQGVDSPLHF | TGTGCCAGCAGATGGGGACAGGGGGTAGATTCACCCCTCCACTTT
. | . | TRBJ1-1 | TRBV11-1 | CASSLARANTEAFF | TGTGCCAGCAGCTTAGCCAGGGCGAACACTGAAGCTTTCTTT
. | . | TRBJ2-1 | TRBV5-8 | CASSRQGNEQFF | TGTGCCAGCAGCCGCCAGGGGAATGAGCAGTTCTTC
. | TRBD1 | TRBJ2-1 | TRBV10-3 | CAIRPTGRVYNEQFF | TGTGCCATCAGACCGACAGGGCGGGTTTACAATGAGCAGTTCTTC
. | TRBD2 | TRBJ2-2 | TRBV27 | CASSAGGPGELFF | TGTGCCAGCAGTGCGGGGGGTCCCGGGGAGCTGTTTTTT
. | TRBD2 | TRBJ2-3 | TRBV4-2 | CASSQGVGSGRDTQYF | TGTGCCAGCAGCCAAGGGGTGGGTAGCGGGAGGGATACGCAGTATTTT
once | . | TRBJ1-1 | TRBV4-3 | CASSQDVAGMNTEAFF | TGCGCCAGCAGCCAAGATGTAGCAGGGATGAACACTGAAGCTTTCTTT
once | TRBD2 | TRBJ2-5 | TRBV9 | CASSVRALTSAQETQYF | TGTGCCAGCAGCGTCAGGGCCTTGACTAGCGCCCAAGAGACCCAGTACTTC
. | . | TRBJ2-7 | TRBV6-5 | CASSKRGVTYEQYF | TGTGCCAGCAGTAAGCGCGGTGTTACCTACGAGCAGTACTTC